A selection of T cell receptor beta chains follows, all from one sample in a study of regulatory T cells in long-lasting Graves disease. TCRdb itself ran the multiplex PCR reads through MiXCR, one entry per CDR3 protein. The table has more than 300,000 distinct CDR3 sequences, 20% seen once. Source: peripheral blood mononuclear cells (PBMCs), taken when the disease was refractory, from a patient treated with antithyroid drugs. These receptors were obtained from a female donor with Graves disease. Both conserved end residues are part of each CDR3. D genes are given only for firm matches. Size is stated for part of the rows, as once, few or many counts, or as a class when the clone is expanded.

D	J	size	V	DNA	CDR3
NA	TRBJ1-6	many	TRBV28	TGTGCCACGCTGTGGGGCCGGAATTCACCCCTCCACTTT	CATLWGRNSPLHF
TRBD1	TRBJ1-1	few	TRBV19	TGTGCCAGTACCCTCAGGACAGGGTTGAACACTGAAGCTTTCTTT	CASTLRTGLNTEAFF
TRBD1	TRBJ1-1	NA	TRBV27	TGTGCCAGCAGTGGGGACGACAGGGGGAATGAAGCTTTCTTT	CASSGDDRGNEAFF
NA	TRBJ1-1	NA	TRBV29-1	TGCAGCGTTCACGAGGGCGGGAGCACTGAAGCTTTCTTT	CSVHEGGSTEAFF
NA	TRBJ2-7	NA	TRBV7-9	TGTGCCAGCAGCCTAGCTGGGGCTTCGGAGTACTTC	CASSLAGASEYF
NA	TRBJ1-1	few	TRBV4-1	TGCGCCAGCAGCCGTGGGCCTAACGTGGACTCCCGAAACACTGAAGCTTTCTTT	CASSRGPNVDSRNTEAFF
NA	TRBJ1-2	many	TRBV24-1	TGTGCCACCAGTGACCCCCGACAGTCTGGCTACACCTTC	CATSDPRQSGYTF
TRBD1	TRBJ2-7	NA	TRBV5-1	TGCGCCAGCAGCGTGTTAGGGACAGGGGGCTCCTACGAGCAGTACTTC	CASSVLGTGGSYEQYF
NA	TRBJ1-1	NA	TRBV2	TGTGCCGGCAGTATACTAGGAGCTGAAGCTTTCTTT	CAGSILGAEAFF
NA	TRBJ2-7	NA	TRBV25-1	TGTGCCAGCAGTCACTACCTTTACGAGCAGTACTTC	CASSHYLYEQYF
NA	TRBJ1-1	many	TRBV20-1	TGCAGTGCTAGGACCGGGGAGGGGCACACTGAAGCTTTCTTT	CSARTGEGHTEAFF